The source of this T cell receptor beta chain is a study of blood T cell repertoires in COVID-19. Study at large: COVID-19 samples collected from the United States, Italy and Spain covered acute and convalescent phases. The analysed material was cDNA or gDNA that came from T cells, B-cell-depleted T cells, or PBMCs.

Study processing details: Counts of nucleated cells, estimated from reference gene primer amplification, were obtained. This table comes from immunoSEQ multiplex PCR, and its TCRdb copy is limited to in-frame clones, with some not included. Clone size and V and J calls were adopted from that table, with D and trimming inferred from the DNA. The repertoire has about 300,000 clones, 89% of them found once; the top ten carry nearly 6.5%. The CDR3 extends over 12 amino acids. Trimming pared 4 bases from V and 5 bases from J, leaving 9 bases between. Per germline, CDR1 ENHRY and CDR2 SYGVKD. V usage is TRBV10-3 and J usage is TRBJ2-7, with D possibly TRBD2 on 6 matching bases. The sequence was collected from a man between 18 and 35 years old who had recovered from COVID-19. Sequencing was carried out using peripheral blood. The CDR3 here is CAISGDFDEQYF. In DNA, the CDR3 is TGTGCCATCAGTGGGGACTTCGACGAGCAGTACTTC.